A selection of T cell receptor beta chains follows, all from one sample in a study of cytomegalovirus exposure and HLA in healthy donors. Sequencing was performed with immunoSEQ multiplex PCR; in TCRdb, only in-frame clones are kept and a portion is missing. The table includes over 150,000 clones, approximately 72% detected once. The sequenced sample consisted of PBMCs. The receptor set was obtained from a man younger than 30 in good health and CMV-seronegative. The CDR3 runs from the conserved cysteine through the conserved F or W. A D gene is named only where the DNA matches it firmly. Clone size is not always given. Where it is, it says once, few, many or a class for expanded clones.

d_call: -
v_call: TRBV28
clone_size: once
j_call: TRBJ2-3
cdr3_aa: CASALWGGGGEDTQYF
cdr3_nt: TGTGCCAGCGCCCTGTGGGGCGGGGGCGGTGAAGATACGCAGTATTTT

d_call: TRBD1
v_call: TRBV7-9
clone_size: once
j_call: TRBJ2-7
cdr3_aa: CASRPTGANEQYF
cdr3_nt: TGTGCCAGCAGACCTACAGGGGCCAACGAGCAGTACTTC

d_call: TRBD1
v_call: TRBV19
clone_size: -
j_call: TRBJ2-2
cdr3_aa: CASSPDRGPGELFF
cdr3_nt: TGTGCCAGTAGTCCCGACAGGGGGCCCGGGGAGCTGTTTTTT

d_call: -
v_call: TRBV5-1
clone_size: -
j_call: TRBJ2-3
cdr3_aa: CASSWPQYTDTQYF
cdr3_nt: TGCGCCAGCAGCTGGCCTCAGTACACAGATACGCAGTATTTT

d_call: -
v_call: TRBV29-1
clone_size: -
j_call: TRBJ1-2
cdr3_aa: CSATGDTNYGYTF
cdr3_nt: TGCAGCGCCACAGGAGACACTAACTATGGCTACACCTTC

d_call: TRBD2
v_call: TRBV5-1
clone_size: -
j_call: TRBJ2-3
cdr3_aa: CASSLAPRGGRDTQYF
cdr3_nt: TGCGCCAGCAGCTTGGCGCCGCGGGGGGGTCGGGATACGCAGTATTTT

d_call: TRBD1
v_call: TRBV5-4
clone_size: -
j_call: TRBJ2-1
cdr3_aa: CASSETGGVYNEQFF
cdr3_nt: TGTGCCAGCAGCGAGACAGGGGGGGTCTACAATGAGCAGTTCTTC

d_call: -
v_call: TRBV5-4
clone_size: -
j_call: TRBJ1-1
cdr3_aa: CASRGHLNTEAFF
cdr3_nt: TGTGCCAGCAGGGGACATTTGAACACTGAAGCTTTCTTT

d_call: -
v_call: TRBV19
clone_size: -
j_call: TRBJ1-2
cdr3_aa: CASSRWGGSNYGYTF
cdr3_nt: TGTGCCAGTAGCCGCTGGGGGGGATCGAACTATGGCTACACCTTC

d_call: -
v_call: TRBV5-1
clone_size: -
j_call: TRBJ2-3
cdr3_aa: CASSQQGDTDTQYF
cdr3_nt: TGCGCCAGCAGCCAACAGGGTGACACAGATACGCAGTATTTT

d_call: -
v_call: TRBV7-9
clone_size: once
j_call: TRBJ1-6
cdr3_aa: CASSQHSYNSPLHF
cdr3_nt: TGTGCCAGCAGCCAACACTCCTATAATTCACCCCTCCACTTT

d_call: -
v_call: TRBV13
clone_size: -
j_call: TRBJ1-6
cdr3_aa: CASSDQGPGVSPLHF
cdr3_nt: TGTGCCAGCAGCGATCAGGGTCCAGGGGTTTCACCCCTCCACTTT

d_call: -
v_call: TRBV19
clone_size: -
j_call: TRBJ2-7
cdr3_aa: CASSKNGAGALSEQYF
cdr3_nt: TGTGCCAGTAGTAAAAACGGGGCAGGGGCCCTTTCGGAGCAGTACTTC

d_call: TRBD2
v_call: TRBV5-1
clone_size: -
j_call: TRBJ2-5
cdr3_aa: CASSSTSGGQETQYF
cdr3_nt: TGCGCCAGCAGCTCGACTAGCGGGGGCCAAGAGACCCAGTACTTC

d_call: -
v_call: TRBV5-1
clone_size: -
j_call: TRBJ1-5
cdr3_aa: CASSLEGRQPQHF
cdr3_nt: TGCGCCAGCAGCTTGGAGGGGAGGCAGCCCCAGCATTTT

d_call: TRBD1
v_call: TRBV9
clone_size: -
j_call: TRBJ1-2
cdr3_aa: CASTYVPDRYNYGYTF
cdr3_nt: TGTGCCAGCACCTACGTACCGGACAGGTATAACTATGGCTACACCTTC

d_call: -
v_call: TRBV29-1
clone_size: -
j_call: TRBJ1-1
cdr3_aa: CSVGQTGTEAFF
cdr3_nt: TGCAGCGTTGGCCAGACCGGGACTGAAGCTTTCTTT